What follows describes a single T cell receptor (beta chain). This specimen belongs to a study of T cell changes during pregnancy in multiple sclerosis. Sequencing used immunoSEQ multiplex PCR; TCRdb keeps in-frame clones, though not all of them. The sample contains around 30,000 clones, over 80% of which appear only once. Germline CDR1 SGHTA, CDR2 FQGNSA. The V segment lost 2 bases and the J segment 8 bases; nucleotides outside the gene matches: 23. The CDR3 has 19 residues. This sequence joins TRBV7-2 and TRBJ1-2, with 7 bases identical to TRBD1. The clonotype comes from a female donor with multiple sclerosis, enrolled in a pregnancy study. Sequencing was performed on CD8+ T cells from peripheral blood mononuclear cells, taken in the first trimester of pregnancy. The CDR3 DNA is TGTGCCAGCAGCTTACCCCCAAGTGATTTATGGGACAGAGGAGAAGGCTACACCTTC. Its protein product is CASSLPPSDLWDRGEGYTF.